The subject of this entry is one TCR beta chain. Some clones are missing from TCRdb's copy, which holds only in-frame ones; the method was immunoSEQ multiplex PCR. The repertoire consists of approximately 120,000 clones, with roughly 85% occurring once and the leading ten covering approximately 4.4%. This specimen belongs to a study of T cell responses to AZD1222 COVID-19 vaccine. J was trimmed by 2 bases and V by 7 bases; bases with no gene match: 8. The CDR3 sequence is 15 residues long. The germline V gene has CDR1 SGDLS and CDR2 YYNGEE. The specimen comprised peripheral blood, sampled 28 days after the second AZD1222 dose. The receptor's source is an adult who received the AZD1222 COVID-19 vaccine. J is TRBJ2-2 and V is TRBV9, with 7 positions matching TRBD2. CDR3 sequence (DNA): TGTGCCAGCGGCCCGGGGGGTTACAACACCGGGGAGCTGTTTTTT. Its translation is CASGPGGYNTGELFF.